What follows is one TCR beta chain and its context. Its specificity is not known. Germline loops: CDR1 KGHSH, CDR2 LQKENI. The CDR3 totals 13 residues. V dropped 3 bases and J dropped 1 base, with 6 bases sitting between them. Investigators sought sequencing depths of between 1 in 200,000 and 1 in 1 million T cells. Measured with immunoSEQ multiplex PCR; TCRdb has only the in-frame clones, and not every one. The sample shows about 250,000 clones, 70% of them seen only once. This sample was included in a study of cytotoxic CD8 clonotypes in ibrutinib-treated CLL. For the study at large: After a median of almost 70 months, roughly 15 patients stayed remitted and about 12 progressed; responses had been partial in approximately 24 and complete in 2.

Study results and caveats: Ibrutinib response saw clonality rise, and progression saw it return toward baseline.

The specimen was PBMCs, collected after 24 months of ibrutinib treatment. The rearrangement links TRBV18 to TRBJ1-2; D is possibly TRBD1 (5 bases). The sequence came from a human donor with chronic lymphocytic leukemia. In DNA form, the CDR3 reads TGTGCCAGCTCACCGGGGGATAACTATGGCTACACCTTC. It is translated as CASSPGDNYGYTF.